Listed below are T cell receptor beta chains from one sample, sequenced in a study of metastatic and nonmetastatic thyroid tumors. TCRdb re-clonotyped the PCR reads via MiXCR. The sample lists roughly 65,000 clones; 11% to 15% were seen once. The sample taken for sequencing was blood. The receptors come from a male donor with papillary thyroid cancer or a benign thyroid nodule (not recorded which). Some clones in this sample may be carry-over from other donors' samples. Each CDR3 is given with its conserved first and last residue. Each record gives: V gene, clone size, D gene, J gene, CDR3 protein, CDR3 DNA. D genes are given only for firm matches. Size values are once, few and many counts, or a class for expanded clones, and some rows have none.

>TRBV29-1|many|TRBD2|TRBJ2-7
CSVQKTSGSYEQYF
TGCAGCGTTCAAAAGACTAGCGGGAGCTACGAGCAGTACTTC
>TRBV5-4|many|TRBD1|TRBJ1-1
CASSLDSLGQGGTEAFF
TGTGCCAGCAGCTTGGATAGCCTAGGACAGGGAGGCACTGAAGCTTTCTTT
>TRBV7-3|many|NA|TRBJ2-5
CASSQQGRIQETQYF
TGTGCCAGCAGCCAGCAGGGTCGGATCCAAGAGACCCAGTACTTC
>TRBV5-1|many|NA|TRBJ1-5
CASSLSDNQPQHF
TGCGCCAGCAGCTTGAGTGACAATCAGCCCCAGCATTTT
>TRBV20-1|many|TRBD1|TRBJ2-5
CSASRQGAVKTQYF
TGCAGTGCTAGTCGACAGGGGGCAGTTAAGACCCAGTACTTC
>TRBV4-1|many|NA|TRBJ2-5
CASSQVQAVQETQYF
TGCGCCAGCAGCCAAGTACAAGCGGTACAAGAGACCCAGTACTTC
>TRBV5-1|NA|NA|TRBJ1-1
CASSLEGAEAFF
TGCGCCAGCAGCTTGGAAGGGGCTGAAGCTTTCTTT
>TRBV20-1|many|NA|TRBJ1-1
CSAPGWPEAFF
TGCAGTGCTCCGGGGTGGCCTGAAGCTTTCTTT
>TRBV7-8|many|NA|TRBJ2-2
CASSLRNQGNTGELFF
TGTGCCAGCAGTTTAAGAAATCAGGGAAACACCGGGGAGCTGTTTTTT
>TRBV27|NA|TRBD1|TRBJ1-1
CASSPTGQGTEAFF
TGTGCCAGCAGTCCCACGGGACAGGGGACTGAAGCTTTCTTT
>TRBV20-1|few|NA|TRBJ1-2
CSARDPTGLTGYTF
TGCAGTGCTAGGGACCCCACAGGTCTTACGGGATACACCTTC
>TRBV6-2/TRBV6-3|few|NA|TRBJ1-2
CASSYSFAYGYTF
TGTGCCAGCAGTTACTCGTTTGCGTATGGCTACACCTTC
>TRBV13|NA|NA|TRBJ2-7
CASSLGQGQYF
TGTGCCAGCAGCTTAGGGCAGGGGCAGTACTTC
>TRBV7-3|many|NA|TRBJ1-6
CASSFGAGESPLHF
TGTGCCAGCAGCTTCGGGGCGGGTGAATCACCCCTCCACTTT
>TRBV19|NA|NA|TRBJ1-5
CASSTGRSYLINQPQHF
TGTGCCAGTAGTACCGGACGTTCATACCTTATCAATCAGCCCCAGCATTTT